This record looks at one T cell receptor beta chain sequence and its context. There is no known antigen for this receptor. No quality values exist for individual bases; no much larger clone is one base distant. In Seattle, one collaborating source enrolled patients while the infection was active and tracked those patients longitudinally over the course of disease. The collaborating institutions used their own protocols to collect whole blood in K2EDTA tubes. Collaborator samples were shipped for TCRbeta analysis as frozen whole blood, isolated PBMCs, or DNA extracted from either sample type. This sample is drawn from a study of blood T cell repertoires in COVID-19 (TCRdb year 2020). For the wider study: Samples from collaborators originated in the United States, Italy and Spain and spanned both the acute and convalescent phases of COVID-19. The prospective study material was composed of cDNA or gDNA derived from T cells, B-cell-depleted T cells, or PBMCs. The dataset comprised deeply sampled blood TCRbeta repertoires from subjects exposed to, actively infected with, or recovered from COVID-19. A freely available public database, intended as a resource for researchers studying the immune response to SARS-CoV-2, is where the repertoires were released. Samples were obtained from the ongoing ImmuneRACE study (first 160 participants) and from roughly 1,300 subjects provided by 6 global collaborators. Sample metadata almost always included a de-identified subject ID, COVID-19 status, age in years and sex. Where HLA class I and class II types were available, the types were taken from metadata supplied by the sample provider, not from assay-based typing.

TCRbeta CDR3 regions were amplified from genomic DNA by means of the immunoSEQ Assay, a bias-controlled multiplex PCR. On the authors' methods: Nucleated cell counts per sample were estimated from amplification of reference gene primers within the assay. Sequence reads were collapsed and filtered to measure the absolute abundance of every unique TCRbeta CDR3 rearrangement. Productive Simpson clonality was computed per sample as the square root of Simpson's diversity index over productive rearrangements. TCRdb mirrors the immuneACCESS table, restricted to in-frame sequences. Some clones are absent from its copies; in checked studies, under half trace to an unresolved V gene, and the reason for the others is unknown. Clonal size and the V and J genes are those of that table, whereas D and trimming came from the DNA. The sample table lists about 250,000 clones, around 88% of them with a count of one. Just under 6.5% of the sample is taken by the ten largest.

What the research found in general, with its limitations: How much clinical and demographic metadata was included differed by source and by participant, and the metadata was provided uncurated.

V lost 0 bases and J lost 5 bases, and the count of bases not matched to a germline gene is 12. According to the germline V gene, CDR1 reads LGHNA and CDR2 reads YSLEER. The CDR3 measures 18 amino acids from cysteine to phenylalanine. The retained sequence is limited to the CDR3, 54 bases, with the frame set at the first base. Material: peripheral blood. This TCR came from a woman aged 25 to 39 with COVID-19, enrolled during active disease. Recombination joined TRBV4-3 with TRBJ1-4, and 7 junction bases match TRBD1. DNA sequence: TGCGCCAGCAGCCAAGATGATTCAGGGGGAGGAAGAAATGAAAAACTGTTTTTT. This translates into CASSQDDSGGGRNEKLFF.